Listed here are 12 T cell receptor beta chains from one sample, sequenced in a study of T-cell memory formation after mild COVID-19. TCRdb fed the 5' RACE reads into MiXCR, producing one record per CDR3 protein. This sample carries nearly 40,000 distinct CDR3 sequences, 5% to 7% of them seen once, and the ten largest clones take more than 0.7%. The sequenced material came from PBMCs or a T cell subset sorted from them (not recorded which). The receptors shown here come from an adult who had mild COVID-19 (a few samples of this study predate the infection). Cell type and time point are not known.

There are many counts of this clonotype. The CDR3 coding sequence is TGCAGCGTGCTCCTAGCGGGGGAAGAGACCCAGTACTTC. Amino acid sequence: CSVLLAGEETQYF. The chain employs TRBV29-1 and TRBJ2-5; 10 bases are a match to TRBD2. V was clipped by 6 bases and J by 3 bases; unmatched bases: 4. In germline, CDR1 is SQVTM, CDR2 ANQGSEA. CDR3 length equals 13 residues.

This clonotype was observed a few times. The rearrangement links TRBV9 to TRBJ1-1; D ambiguous. Trimming left V 7 bases short and J 1 base short, with 5 bases between. CDR3 length: 11 residues. The germline V gene has CDR1 SGDLS and CDR2 YYNGEE. The CDR3 here is CASGKNTEAFF. CDR3 DNA: TGTGCCAGCGGAAAGAACACTGAAGCTTTCTTT.

This chain links TRBV7-9 with TRBJ1-1; tentatively, D is TRBD1 (6 bases). The CDR3 contains 17 residues. CDR1 is SEHNR and CDR2 is FQNEAQ in the germline V gene (reference sequence). The V end was cut by 2 bases, the J end by 1 base, with 17 bases between. CDR3 coding DNA: TGTGCCAGCAGCTTACCTTCGTACGCGGGACAGAACACTGAAGCTTTCTTT. The encoded protein is CASSLPSYAGQNTEAFF.

There are a few counts of this clonotype. The V call is TRBV4-2, the J call TRBJ1-2, with D unclear. CDR3 length: 13 amino acids. Trimming took off 0 bases at V and 4 bases at J, with 6 bases between the two ends. Germline lookup yields CDR1 LGHNA and CDR2 YNFKEQ. For the CDR3, the DNA is TGTGCCAGCAGCCAAGAGAACGGCTATGGCTACACCTTC. Its protein product is CASSQENGYGYTF.

V is TRBV4-1 and J is TRBJ1-1; D not certain. CDR1 and CDR2 (germline): MGHRA, YSYEKL. With 5 bases removed from V and 5 bases from J, the gap between germline ends came to 21 bases. The CDR3 sequence is 16 residues long. The CDR3 DNA reads TGCGCCAGCAGCTACAGTATAGGGAGTTCGGGGACTGAAGCTTTCTTT. Its protein product is CASSYSIGSSGTEAFF.

V gene TRBV4-1 combines with J gene TRBJ2-1, with TRBD2 matching over 7 bases. The junction had 10 bases not matched to a gene; V was cut back by 0 bases and J by 11 bases. This CDR3 region has 15 residues. Germline V gives CDR1 MGHRA, CDR2 YSYEKL. Here the CDR3 reads CASSQEGASGYQQFF. Written as DNA, the CDR3 is TGCGCCAGCAGCCAAGAAGGGGCTAGCGGATATCAGCAGTTCTTC.

V and J are TRBV9 and TRBJ1-4; a weak D match, TRBD1 (5 bases). CDR1 is SGDLS, CDR2 YYNGEE, per germline. The V end was cut by 3 bases, the J end by 9 bases, with 12 bases between. This CDR3 contains 13 residues. Here the CDR3 DNA reads TGTGCCAGCAGCGCGGACACCAACCAAAAACTGTTTTTT. This translates into CASSADTNQKLFF. The full variable domain, completed using reference TRBV9 and TRBJ1-4, is DSGVTQTPKHLITATGQRVTLRCSPRSGDLSVYWYQQSLDQGLQFLIQYYNGEERAKGNILERFSAQQFPDLHSELNLSSLELGDSALYFCASSADTNQKLFFGSGTQLSVL.

This clonotype was observed at least ten times. V gene TRBV12-3 or TRBV12-4 combines with J gene TRBJ2-1; D gene uncertain. The V and J ends lost 2 bases and 9 bases respectively, with 8 bases between them. The CDR3 extends over 12 amino acids. The DNA for the CDR3 is TGTGCCAGCAGTTTAATGGAGATTGAGCAGTTCTTC. Its translation: CASSLMEIEQFF.

This clonotype was seen only a few times. The genes are TRBV28 and TRBJ1-2, with D possibly matching TRBD1 (5 bases). The CDR3 is made up of 14 amino acids. Per the germline V gene, CDR1 is MDHEN and CDR2 is SYDVKM. V was pared by 4 bases and J by 5 bases, with 14 bases between. CDR3 DNA: TGTGCCAGCAGTTATAATCCAGGGATTTATGGCTACACCTTC. This gives the protein CASSYNPGIYGYTF.

This clonotype was recorded many times. The chain carries TRBV20-1 and TRBJ2-7; 7 bases fit TRBD1. V lost 6 bases, J lost 4 bases, and 3 bases stayed unmatched. The CDR3 sequence is 11 residues long. Germline CDR1 and CDR2: DFQATT and SNEGSKA (reference sequence). The CDR3 DNA is TGCAGTGCCCAGGGGGTGTACGAGCAGTACTTC. This codes for CSAQGVYEQYF.

This clonotype turned up a few times. The gene calls are TRBV7-9 and TRBJ1-5; D not certain. This CDR3 has 13 amino acids. Between the trimmed V and J ends, which lost 5 bases and 3 bases, there was a span of 8 bases. The V gene's germline CDR1 is SEHNR and CDR2 FQNEAQ (reference sequence). CDR3 bases: TGTGCCAGCAGCGCCATTGCCAATCAGCCCCAGCATTTT. This sequence encodes CASSAIANQPQHF.

The chain recombines TRBV6-2 or TRBV6-3 with TRBJ2-7, with 13 positions matching TRBD2. V dropped 6 bases and J dropped 5; count of bases not matched to a gene: 13. CDR3 length: 17 amino acids. Germline V CDR1 and CDR2: MNHEY, SVGEGT. CDR3 loop: CASRPQGLAGALHEQYF. The DNA of the CDR3 is TGTGCCAGCAGACCCCAAGGACTAGCGGGGGCCCTACACGAGCAGTACTTC.